This T cell receptor (beta chain) was documented in a study of radiotherapy plus CTLA-4 blockade in lung cancer (dated by TCRdb to the late 2010s). The study in broad terms: Among the enrolled patients, 18% had an objective response, and 25% to 35% reached disease control. The paper as a whole reports these results and caveats: After treatment with radiotherapy and ipilimumab, TCR clones that originated in tumors expanded in peripheral blood. The strongest predictors of response were reported to be early dynamic shifts in blood T cell clones along with a rise in serum interferon-beta following radiation.

A word on this clone: Its specific antigen is unknown. The input lacks base qualities; no much larger clone sits a single base away.

In the germline V gene, CDR1 corresponds to SNHLY and CDR2 to FYNNEI. Reading from cysteine to phenylalanine, the CDR3 counts 14 amino acids. The entry retains the CDR3 DNA only, 42 bases that are in frame from base 1. V is pared back by 5 bases and J by 3 bases, with 10 bases lying between the germline termini. Library prep was done by the immunoSEQ multiplex PCR assay. TCRdb retrieved this table from immuneACCESS and kept in-frame rearrangements only. Not all clones are present; in checked studies, unresolved V genes account for under half, and no reason is known for the remainder. This sample gives 40,000 to 45,000 clones in total; under 80% of them show up just once. Together, the top ten hold 9.8% of the sample. The study evaluated CTLA-4 blockade (ipilimumab) given together with focal radiation therapy in patients who had chemo-refractory metastatic non-small-cell lung cancer.

The source was peripheral blood, collected from a patient treated with radiotherapy plus ipilimumab. The TCR originated in a human donor with non-small cell lung cancer who had stable disease on radiotherapy plus ipilimumab. The V and J genes are TRBV2 and TRBJ2-2; matching of 6 bases hints at TRBD1 as the D gene. Read as DNA, the sequence is TGTGCCAGCAGTTTGACAGGTTACACCGGGGAGCTGTTTTTT. Its protein is CASSLTGYTGELFF.